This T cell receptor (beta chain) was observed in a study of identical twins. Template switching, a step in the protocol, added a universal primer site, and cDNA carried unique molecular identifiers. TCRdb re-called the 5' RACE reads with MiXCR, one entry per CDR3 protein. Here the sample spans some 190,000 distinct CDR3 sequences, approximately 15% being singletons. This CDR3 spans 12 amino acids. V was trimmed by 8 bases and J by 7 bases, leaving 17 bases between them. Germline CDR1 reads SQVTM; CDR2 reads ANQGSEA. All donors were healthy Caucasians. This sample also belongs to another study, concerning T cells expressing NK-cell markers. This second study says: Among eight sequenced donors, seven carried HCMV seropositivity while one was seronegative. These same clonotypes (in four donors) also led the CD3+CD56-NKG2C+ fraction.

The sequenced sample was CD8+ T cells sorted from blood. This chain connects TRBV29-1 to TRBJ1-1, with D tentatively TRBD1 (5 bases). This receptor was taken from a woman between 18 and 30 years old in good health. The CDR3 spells CSSRGAGNEAFF. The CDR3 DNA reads TGCAGCTCCCGCGGGGCCGGGAATGAAGCTTTCTTT.